Listed below are T cell receptor beta chains from one sample, sequenced in a study of shared clonotypes between healthy human individuals. Only in-frame clones appear in the TCRdb table, and some are missing; sequencing was by immunoSEQ multiplex PCR. The sample yields 1.5 million to 2.5 million clones, approximately 95% seen once. What was sequenced was naive CD8+ T cells sorted from blood. The receptors shown here come from a man aged 18 to 29 in good health. Both conserved end residues are part of each CDR3. The D gene is left open where the match is weak. Clone size is given for some rows only: seen once, a few or many times, or a class if the clone is expanded.

j_call clone_size cdr3_length d_call v_call cdr3_nt cdr3_aa
TRBJ1-5 once 15 TRBD1 TRBV7-9 TGTGCCAGCAGCCTGGGGACAGGGGGCGATCAGCCCCAGCATTTT CASSLGTGGDQPQHF
TRBJ2-2 NA 15 NA TRBV7-7 TGTGCTAGCAGCTTAGCGACTGAGTCCACCGGGGAGCTGTTTTTT CASSLATESTGELFF
TRBJ2-7 NA 12 NA TRBV7-8 TGTGCCAGCAGCTTAGAGCCCGGGTGGCAGTACTTC CASSLEPGWQYF
TRBJ1-3 NA 15 NA TRBV6-5 TGTGCCAGCAGTTACAATGGAAACTCTGGAAACACCATATATTTT CASSYNGNSGNTIYF
TRBJ2-1 NA 14 TRBD1 TRBV27 TGTGCCAGCAGTTTATGGCAGGGGGTCGATGAGCAGTTCTTC CASSLWQGVDEQFF
TRBJ1-4 NA 13 NA TRBV2 TGTGCCAGCAGTGCAGCGTCTGGAGAAAAACTGTTTTTT CASSAASGEKLFF
TRBJ1-2 NA 16 TRBD1 TRBV19 TGTGCCAGTAGTATTTTACCGGGACAGGGAGTCTATGGCTACACCTTC CASSILPGQGVYGYTF
TRBJ1-1 once 15 NA TRBV27 TGTGCCAGCAGTGGCGTCGGGGGGCAAGACACTGAAGCTTTCTTT CASSGVGGQDTEAFF
TRBJ1-2 once 16 TRBD1 TRBV4-1 TGCGCCAGCAGCCAACCTGCGAGACAGGGGGCGCGTGGCTACACCTTC CASSQPARQGARGYTF
TRBJ2-7 NA 15 TRBD2 TRBV13 TGTGCCAGCAGCTTCTCTAGCGGAACAGTTTACGAGCAGTACTTC CASSFSSGTVYEQYF
TRBJ1-4 NA 16 NA TRBV11-2 TGTGCCAGCAGCTCAAGGGGGTTTGCAACTAATGAAAAACTGTTTTTT CASSSRGFATNEKLFF
TRBJ2-5 NA 14 NA TRBV27 TGTGCCAGCCGGGACTCCAATCTCCAAGAGACCCAGTACTTC CASRDSNLQETQYF
TRBJ1-2 once 11 NA TRBV11-2 TGTGCCAGCAGCTTAGAATCTGGCTACACCTTC CASSLESGYTF
TRBJ2-7 NA 17 TRBD1 TRBV27 TGTGCCAGCAGTCCTCAGACAGGGGGAGTGGGGCATTACGAGCAGTACTTC CASSPQTGGVGHYEQYF
TRBJ2-7 NA 15 TRBD2 TRBV7-9 TGTGCCAGCAGCTTAGTCGGGAGGAGTCCCTACGAGCAGTACTTC CASSLVGRSPYEQYF
TRBJ2-7 few 13 NA TRBV30 TGTGCCTGGAGTGTGTCCGGATCCTACGAGCAGTACTTC CAWSVSGSYEQYF
TRBJ1-1 NA 14 NA TRBV2 TGTGCCAGCAGTGAAGGCAGGGTGAACACTGAAGCTTTCTTT CASSEGRVNTEAFF
TRBJ2-3 NA 11 NA TRBV27 TGTGCCAGCTCCGCGGGAGATACGCAGTATTTT CASSAGDTQYF
TRBJ2-3 NA 15 TRBD2 TRBV2 TGTGCCAGCAGTGACGGCGGGGGGACCACAGATACGCAGTATTTT CASSDGGGTTDTQYF
TRBJ2-3 NA 16 TRBD2 TRBV27 TGTGCCAGCAGCCGATGGACTAGCGGGAGCACAGATACGCAGTATTTT CASSRWTSGSTDTQYF
TRBJ1-2 NA 14 TRBD1 TRBV27 TGTGCCAGCAGAAATGGACAGGAGCACTATGGCTACACCTTC CASRNGQEHYGYTF
TRBJ2-7 NA 13 TRBD1 TRBV6-6 TGTGCCAGCGAGGACAGGGTGGCCTACGAGCAGTACTTC CASEDRVAYEQYF
TRBJ2-6 NA 14 TRBD1 TRBV5-5 TGTGCCAGCAGCGCGGAGGACAGGGTCTACGTCCTGACTTTC CASSAEDRVYVLTF
TRBJ2-7 NA 13 NA TRBV5-6 TGTGCCAGCAGCTCTTGGGAGTTAGTGGAGCAGTACTTC CASSSWELVEQYF
TRBJ1-6 NA 14 NA TRBV6-6 TGTGCCAGCAGTTACGAGGGGTATAATTCACCCCTCCACTTT CASSYEGYNSPLHF
TRBJ2-2 NA 17 TRBD1 TRBV11-3 TGTGCCAGCAGCTCGAACCGGGACAGCAGTTCTATCGGGGAGCTGTTTTTT CASSSNRDSSSIGELFF
TRBJ2-1 NA 16 NA TRBV4-1 TGCGCCAGCAGCCACCCTATAGCGGATCTTTACAATGAGCAGTTCTTC CASSHPIADLYNEQFF
TRBJ2-7 NA 15 NA TRBV18 TGTGCCAGCTCACCTCCTCGGCAGGGAAGCTACGAGCAGTACTTC CASSPPRQGSYEQYF
TRBJ2-1 NA 14 TRBD1 TRBV11-2 TGTGCCAGCAGCGGACGACAGGGGATGAATGAGCAGTTCTTC CASSGRQGMNEQFF
TRBJ2-7 NA 14 NA TRBV4-2 TGTGCCAGCAGCATAGGTGACTCCTCCTACGAGCAGTACTTC CASSIGDSSYEQYF
TRBJ1-4 NA 13 NA TRBV29-1 TGCAGCGTTGGCGACAGTTCTCATGAAAAACTGTTTTTT CSVGDSSHEKLFF
TRBJ2-7 NA 13 NA TRBV4-1 TGCGCCAGCAGCCACGGGTTAGACTACGAGCAGTACTTC CASSHGLDYEQYF
TRBJ1-5 NA 16 NA TRBV19 TGTGCCAGTAGTCTCCGAGGTGGGGTTGGCAATCAGCCCCAGCATTTT CASSLRGGVGNQPQHF
TRBJ2-5 NA 18 TRBD2 TRBV2 TGTGCCAGCGGATACACTAGAGTGTTGGACGAGCGGGGAGAGACCCAGTACTTC CASGYTRVLDERGETQYF
TRBJ2-7 NA 16 NA TRBV5-1 TGCGCCAGCAGCTTCGATGTGGAGGGGGCTTTTTACGAGCAGTACTTC CASSFDVEGAFYEQYF
TRBJ1-2 NA 15 TRBD1 TRBV7-9 TGTGCCAGCAGCTCGGGGACAGGGACTGGGGATGGCTACACCTTC CASSSGTGTGDGYTF
TRBJ2-3 NA 18 NA TRBV5-4 TGTGCCAGCAGCTTGAAGGAACTATTGCCGCCGACGGCAGATACGCAGTATTTT CASSLKELLPPTADTQYF
TRBJ2-7 NA 13 NA TRBV29-1 TGCAGCGTTGTCATAAGGGGAACCTACGAGCAGTACTTC CSVVIRGTYEQYF
TRBJ2-5 once 15 NA TRBV28 TGTGCCAGCAGTCCCGGGGGCCGGTACCAAGAGACCCAGTACTTC CASSPGGRYQETQYF
TRBJ2-2 NA 14 NA TRBV5-1 TGCGCCAGCAGCTTAGAACAGAACACCGGGGAGCTGTTTTTT CASSLEQNTGELFF
TRBJ2-1 NA 14 TRBD2 TRBV4-1 TGCGCCAGCAGCCAAGAGCGGCTAGCGGAAACCCAGTTCTTC CASSQERLAETQFF
TRBJ2-7 NA 16 NA TRBV11-2 TGTGCCAGCAGCGGCTTGAGAGGAATCAGCTCCTACGAGCAGTACTTC CASSGLRGISSYEQYF
TRBJ2-5 once 14 NA TRBV5-6 TGTGCCAGCAGCTGGGGCCCATCTGGAGAGACCCAGTACTTC CASSWGPSGETQYF
TRBJ2-5 NA 13 NA TRBV5-6 TGTGCCAGCAGCTTGGGATCTCAAGAGACCCAGTACTTC CASSLGSQETQYF
TRBJ2-7 NA 15 TRBD1 TRBV10-3 TGTGCCATCAGGGACAGGGCCGAGGTCTCCTACGAGCAGTACTTC CAIRDRAEVSYEQYF
TRBJ2-7 NA 14 TRBD1 TRBV10-3 TGTGCCATCAGTGACACCGGGACAGGGGTCGAGCAGTACTTC CAISDTGTGVEQYF
TRBJ2-3 NA 14 NA TRBV30 TGTGCCTGGAGGCGGGCAGGGGGGTCAGATACGCAGTATTTT CAWRRAGGSDTQYF
TRBJ1-5 NA 17 TRBD1 TRBV6-1 TGTGCCAGCAGGGAACAGGGGGCTTTCCATAGCAATCAGCCCCAGCATTTT CASREQGAFHSNQPQHF
TRBJ1-2 NA 18 TRBD1 TRBV28 TGTGCCAGCAGCCTAGTCCGGGTAACAGGGGACAAAAACTATGGCTACACCTTC CASSLVRVTGDKNYGYTF
TRBJ1-1 NA 16 NA TRBV6-1 TGTGCCAGCAGTGATTTCCAGGTCGAGGGAAGGGCTGAAGCTTTCTTT CASSDFQVEGRAEAFF
TRBJ1-1 NA 13 NA TRBV7-6 TGTGCCAGCAGCTTAGTGACAGACGGTGAAGCTTTCTTT CASSLVTDGEAFF
TRBJ1-6 NA 19 TRBD1 TRBV4-1 TGCGCCAGCAGCCAACTTGGGACAGCCCCGGCAGGGGGTAATTCACCCCTCCACTTT CASSQLGTAPAGGNSPLHF
TRBJ2-7 NA 15 NA TRBV12-5 TGTGCTAGTGGTCCAGCTCTCGGGACCTCTTACGAGCAGTACTTC CASGPALGTSYEQYF
TRBJ2-7 NA 15 TRBD1 TRBV11-2 TGTGCCAGCAGCTCCTCTGACAGGGCCCCTTACGAGCAGTACTTC CASSSSDRAPYEQYF
TRBJ2-7 NA 14 TRBD2 TRBV27 TGTGCCAGCAGAGGAGCGGGGAGCTCCTACGAGCAGTACTTC CASRGAGSSYEQYF